This TCR beta chain was recovered during a study of vaccination effects on CD4 cells after COVID-19. Comments on this clone: The antigen remains unidentified.

The CDR3 contains 16 residues. In germline, CDR1 is MNHEY, CDR2 SVGAGI. V gave up 0 bases and J gave up 7 bases, with 16 bases separating them. Profiling relied on immunoSEQ multiplex PCR, and the TCRdb table lists in-frame clones only, not all of them. The table shows around 49,000 clones, with approximately 70% occurring only once. Prior to sequencing, the ViraFEST assay stimulated PBMC with viral peptide pools, which expanded the antigen-specific CD4+ T cells. Between days 9 and 10 of culture, CD4+ T cells were separated out. The infection with SARS-CoV-2 (confirmed by PCR) occurred in this person between March and December 2020.

J is TRBJ2-1 and V is TRBV6-5, with D perhaps matching TRBD1 or TRBD2 (5 bases each). The clonotype comes from a human donor who had a prior SARS-CoV-2 infection. The sample in question was CD4+ T cells from PBMCs cultured with a peptide pool, obtained before COVID-19 vaccination. This CDR3 reads CASSYSGTREANEQFF. The CDR3 nucleotides read TGTGCCAGCAGTTACTCTGGGACCCGCGAGGCGAATGAGCAGTTCTTC.